This T cell receptor beta chain emerged from a study of PD-1 blockade in mismatch repair-deficient tumors. Overall study: Enrolled about 2013-2017, patients had progressing, pretreated mismatch repair-deficient cancers of about a dozen types. Whole-study results and caveats: After pembrolizumab, tumor-resident clones rose rapidly, then generally contracted before radiologic responses.

Here immunoSEQ multiplex PCR was the method, and the copy in TCRdb shows in-frame clones only, minus some. This table has approximately 40,000 clones, roughly 80% appearing once. Germline CDR1 reads SGHTA; CDR2 reads FQGNSA. The CDR3 consists of 15 residues. V dropped 0 bases and J dropped 0 bases, with 7 bases sitting between them. A single count supports this clone. The antigen remains undetermined. Every patient had mismatch repair deficiency by PCR or immunohistochemistry. The TCR-sequenced patients were a few responders to pembrolizumab. Here the sequenced sample was peripheral blood, taken 4 weeks after starting pembrolizumab. This chain uses TRBV7-2 with TRBJ2-3; no firm D call. This TCR was sampled from an adult with mismatch repair-deficient cancer. Here the CDR3 DNA reads TGTGCCAGCAGCTTAGCGGGAAAGAGCACAGATACGCAGTATTTT. Translation: CASSLAGKSTDTQYF.